A selection of T cell receptor beta chains follows, all from one sample in a study of beta chain features in type 1 diabetes. Libraries were prepared by immunoSEQ multiplex PCR; TCRdb keeps only in-frame clonotypes and omits some of them. The sample contains 900,000 or so clones, roughly 17% of which appear only once. Material: naive CD4+ T cells from blood. Source of these receptors: a woman under 30 in good health. The CDR3 runs from the conserved cysteine through the conserved F or W. D genes are given only for firm matches. Expanded clones are given a class, and other clones once, few, many or no size at all.

size: -; V: TRBV15; D: -; J: TRBJ1-2; DNA: TGTGCCACCAGCAGAGATCGCGACTATGGCTACACCTTC; CDR3: CATSRDRDYGYTF
size: once; V: TRBV5-1; D: -; J: TRBJ2-3; DNA: TGCGCCAGCAGCTTCGGGCAGAGCACAGATACGCAGTATTTT; CDR3: CASSFGQSTDTQYF
size: -; V: TRBV5-4; D: -; J: TRBJ2-1; DNA: TGTGCCAGCAGCACGGCGATCGGGGATGACAATGAGCAGTTCTTC; CDR3: CASSTAIGDDNEQFF
size: -; V: TRBV2; D: TRBD1; J: TRBJ2-3; DNA: TGTGCCAGCAGTTGGGACAGGGCTACAGATACGCAGTATTTT; CDR3: CASSWDRATDTQYF
size: once; V: TRBV7-8; D: TRBD2; J: TRBJ2-3; DNA: TGTGCCAGCAGCTTAGTCTTGCTGGCGGGAGGTAGCACAGATACGCAGTATTTT; CDR3: CASSLVLLAGGSTDTQYF
size: -; V: TRBV5-6; D: -; J: TRBJ1-5; DNA: TGTGCCAGCAGCTTGAAGGGAAATCAGCCCCAGCATTTT; CDR3: CASSLKGNQPQHF
size: -; V: TRBV10-3; D: TRBD1; J: TRBJ1-1; DNA: TGTGCCATCAGTGCCCGATCGTCCCGGGACAGCCTCAACACTGAAGCTTTCTTT; CDR3: CAISARSSRDSLNTEAFF
size: -; V: TRBV10-2; D: TRBD2; J: TRBJ2-5; DNA: TGCGCCAGCAGTGAGTTGCCATCTGACTGGCGGGGGGAAGAGACCCAGTACTTC; CDR3: CASSELPSDWRGEETQYF
size: few; V: TRBV7-2; D: TRBD2; J: TRBJ2-2; DNA: TGTGCCAGCAGCTTAGCGCTGACTAGCGGTAGCACCGGGGAGCTGTTTTTT; CDR3: CASSLALTSGSTGELFF
size: few; V: TRBV7-3; D: TRBD2; J: TRBJ2-3; DNA: TGTGCCAGCGGCGAGCGGGAGGGAACAGATACGCAGTATTTT; CDR3: CASGEREGTDTQYF
size: few; V: TRBV7-8; D: -; J: TRBJ2-7; DNA: TGTGCCAGCAGCTTAGCTCCGGAGGCCGGTTCCTACGAGCAGTACTTC; CDR3: CASSLAPEAGSYEQYF